These 27 T cell receptor beta chains were sequenced from one sample in a study of beta chain features in type 1 diabetes. Study results and limitations: Significant though moderate, a shortening of TCRB CDR3s appeared in all four CD4+ subsets of Type 1 diabetes patients.

The study reverse transcribed the entire isolated RNA, so it sequenced expressed TCRB transcripts. TCRdb keeps only in-frame clones here, not all; method: immunoSEQ multiplex PCR. The sample lists hundreds of thousands of clones, around an eighth occurring once. For these receptors, no antigen is known. Input material: naive CD4+ T cells from blood. Source of these receptors: a man aged 18-30 years with type 1 diabetes.

This clone came up a few times. This chain uses TRBV14 with TRBJ2-3; no firm D call. The CDR3 is 15 residues long. Trimming stripped 5 bases from V and 2 bases from J, with 14 bases between. The germline V gene has CDR1 SGHDN and CDR2 FVKESK. CDR3 region: CASSFFGSHTDTQYF. For the CDR3, the DNA is TGTGCCAGCAGCTTCTTTGGTAGCCACACAGATACGCAGTATTTT.

This clone was observed a handful of times. V and J are TRBV9 and TRBJ2-3, with D unclear. There are 13 residues in the CDR3. Germline V lookup: CDR1 SGDLS, CDR2 YYNGEE. With 3 bases removed from V and 0 bases from J, the gap between germline ends came to 5 bases. CDR3 DNA sequence: TGTGCCAGCAGCGGAGAAAGCACAGATACGCAGTATTTT. Translating gives CASSGESTDTQYF.

The chain recombines TRBV27 with TRBJ1-2; 8 bases are a match to TRBD1. This CDR3 region has 14 residues. CDR1 MNHEY and CDR2 SMNVEV come from the germline V gene (reference sequence). V was clipped by 8 bases and J by 4 bases; unmatched bases: 9. The CDR3 coding sequence is TGTGCCAGCGGGGTCGGGCAGGGGGCCTATGGCTACACCTTC. Translated: CASGVGQGAYGYTF.

This clone was counted a few times. V and J are TRBV5-1 and TRBJ1-4, with D possibly matching TRBD1 (5 bases). Germline V lookup: CDR1 SGHRS, CDR2 YFSETQ. The CDR3 has 13 residues. V was clipped by 2 bases and J by 8 bases, with 10 bases between them. The chain's CDR3 is CASSLQAGEKLFF. DNA of the CDR3: TGCGCCAGCAGCTTACAGGCCGGGGAAAAACTGTTTTTT.

This rearrangement joins TRBV27 to TRBJ2-3; D uncertain. In germline, CDR1 is MNHEY, CDR2 SMNVEV (reference sequence). The CDR3 is 15 residues long. V was cut by 5 bases and J by 0 bases, with 12 bases left in between. The CDR3 DNA reads as TGTGCCAGCAGTCAGACAAGGGTTAGCACAGATACGCAGTATTTT. Protein sequence: CASSQTRVSTDTQYF.

This clone has only a few counts. The J gene is TRBJ2-5, the V gene TRBV25-1, with D possibly being TRBD2 (6 bases). V lost 4 bases and J 5 bases, leaving 8 bases between the germline ends. The CDR3 consists of 12 residues. Germline CDR1 is MGHDK and CDR2 is SYGVNS. Here the CDR3 DNA reads TGTGCCAGCAGTGGGGCGGGGGAGACCCAGTACTTC. This translates into CASSGAGETQYF.

This clone has more than one count but fewer than ten. V is TRBV14 and J is TRBJ2-1, with D maybe TRBD2 (6 bases). Trimming pared 2 bases from V and 9 bases from J, leaving 23 bases between. Germline V gene sequence: CDR1 SGHDN, CDR2 FVKESK. This CDR3 has 17 amino acids. The chain's CDR3 is CASSQYTGTGTLGEQFF. The CDR3 DNA follows: TGTGCCAGCAGCCAATATACCGGGACTGGCACATTGGGTGAGCAGTTCTTC.

The CDR3 DNA reads as TGTGCCAGCAATCTAGCCGGAGAGGGGGCGCAGTATTTT. Translation gives CASNLAGEGAQYF. The chain combines TRBV2 with TRBJ2-3; possible D gene TRBD1, 6 bases. Germline V gives CDR1 SNHLY, CDR2 FYNNEI. Trimming removed 7 bases at V and 10 bases at J, with 18 bases between. The CDR3 spans 13 residues. Together with reference TRBV2 and TRBJ2-3, the CDR3 gives the full variable domain: EPEVTQTPSHQVTQMGQEVILRCVPISNHLYFYWYRQILGQKVEFLVSFYNNEISEKSEIFDDQFSVERPDGSNFTLKIRSTKLEDSAMYFCASNLAGEGAQYFGPGTRLTVL.

The rearrangement uses TRBV27 and TRBJ1-1, with 7 bases lining up with TRBD1. This CDR3 region has 18 residues. Germline V gene sequence: CDR1 MNHEY, CDR2 SMNVEV (reference sequence). The V gene end was trimmed by 5 bases and the J gene end by 2 bases; junction bases not matched to a gene: 17. The DNA for the CDR3 is TGTGCCAGCAGTACATGGGGGGTGTATGGGACAGTAAACACTGAAGCTTTCTTT. It encodes CASSTWGVYGTVNTEAFF.

The chain links TRBV7-2 to TRBJ2-5; D is perhaps TRBD2 (6 bases). Trimming took 6 bases from V and 1 from J, leaving 24 bases between them. The CDR3 is 18 amino acids. Germline V lookup: CDR1 SGHTA, CDR2 FQGNSA. In DNA, the CDR3 is TGTGCCAGCAGACCCTCCCGAGGGGCTAGCGACTTCCAAGAGACCCAGTACTTC. Encoded protein: CASRPSRGASDFQETQYF.

This clone was counted a few times. V gene TRBV28 combines with J gene TRBJ1-5; 8 positions match TRBD1. The CDR3 consists of 14 residues. CDR1 is MDHEN and CDR2 is SYDVKM in the germline V gene. V shed 7 bases and J 7 bases; nucleotides not matched to a gene: 9. This CDR3 is CASTPDRVRQPQHF. CDR3 coding DNA: TGTGCCAGCACTCCGGACAGGGTGAGGCAGCCCCAGCATTTT. Variable domain in full (rest from reference TRBV28 and TRBJ1-5): DVKVTQSSRYLVKRTGEKVFLECVQDMDHENMFWYRQDPGLGLRLIYFSYDVKMKEKGDIPEGYSVSREKKERFSLILESASTNQTSMYLCASTPDRVRQPQHFGDGTRLSIL.

This clone has a handful of counts. The chain has TRBV6-5 and TRBJ2-1; D perhaps matches TRBD2 (6 bases). The germline gives CDR1 MNHEY, CDR2 SVGAGI. The CDR3 is 14 amino acids. The V and J ends lost 0 bases and 8 bases respectively, with 11 bases between them. This chain's CDR3 is CASSYSGGVDEQFF. As DNA, the CDR3 is TGTGCCAGCAGTTACTCGGGGGGTGTGGATGAGCAGTTCTTC.

This clone was picked up a small number of times. This rearrangement joins TRBV18 to TRBJ1-2; D unresolved. CDR1 is KGHSH and CDR2 is LQKENI in the germline V gene. CDR3 length: 15 amino acids. With 5 bases removed from V and 4 bases from J, the gap between germline ends came to 17 bases. CDR3 sequence: CASSAGVGPFYGYTF. For the CDR3, the DNA is TGTGCCAGCTCAGCCGGCGTCGGCCCATTCTATGGCTACACCTTC.

The rearrangement joins TRBV4-1 to TRBJ2-7, with a weak D call TRBD1 (5 bases). V lost 4 bases, J lost 6 bases, and 13 bases lay in between. CDR3 size: 13 residues. Germline V gives CDR1 MGHRA, CDR2 YSYEKL. The CDR3 nucleotides read TGCGCCAGCAGCCCAAGGGGTTTAGGCGAGCAGTACTTC. It codes for CASSPRGLGEQYF.

V usage is TRBV14 and J usage is TRBJ1-1; possibly TRBD1 for D (5 bases). With 3 bases removed from V and 0 bases from J, the gap between germline ends came to 11 bases. Germline lookup yields CDR1 SGHDN and CDR2 FVKESK. The CDR3 is 15 amino acids. CDR3 nucleotides: TGTGCCAGCAGCCACGATGGGGGAATGAACACTGAAGCTTTCTTT. Residues: CASSHDGGMNTEAFF.

About this clone itself: Distinct nucleotide sequences in the sample also encode this CDR3. The CDR3 DNA reads TGCGCCAGCAGCTTGGGACAGGGACCCTACAATGAGCAGTTCTTC. Residues: CASSLGQGPYNEQFF. V usage is TRBV5-1 and J usage is TRBJ2-1; 7 bases agree with TRBD1. Per germline, CDR1 SGHRS and CDR2 YFSETQ. Germline trimming cut 0 bases from V and 2 bases from J; bases unmatched to any gene: 2. The CDR3 runs 15 residues.

This clone was found once. This sequence joins TRBV4-1 and TRBJ1-6; D gene unclear. The ends were cut back, 0 bases at V and 8 bases at J, with 14 bases in the middle. There are 16 residues in the CDR3. CDR1 and CDR2 from the germline V gene are MGHRA and YSYEKL. The CDR3 DNA sequence: TGCGCCAGCAGCCAAGAGGTACCAGGTGTTTATTCACCCCTCCACTTT. Protein: CASSQEVPGVYSPLHF.

CDR3 DNA: TGCGCCAGCAGCTTGGCCGCGACAGGGGATGAAAAACTGTTTTTT. Its protein is CASSLAATGDEKLFF. This rearrangement joins TRBV5-1 to TRBJ1-4, with TRBD1 matching 8 bases. V lost 0 bases and J lost 6; bases outside the gene matches: 4. CDR3 length: 15 residues. Per the germline V gene, CDR1 is SGHRS and CDR2 is YFSETQ.

The chain is built from TRBV30 and TRBJ2-1; possible D gene TRBD2, 6 bases. V lost 4 bases and J 12 bases, leaving 19 bases between the germline ends. There are 13 residues in the CDR3. CDR1 is GTSNPN and CDR2 is SVGIG in the germline V gene (reference sequence). CDR3 loop: CAWTYPEGGVQFF. The CDR3 nucleotides read TGTGCCTGGACCTATCCGGAGGGCGGGGTGCAGTTCTTC. The entire variable domain, with the rest obtained from reference TRBV30 and TRBJ2-1, is as follows: SQTIHQWPATLVQPVGSPLSLECTVEGTSNPNLYWYRQAAGRGLQLLFYSVGIGQISSEVPQNLSASRPQDRQFILSSKKLLLSDSGFYLCAWTYPEGGVQFFGPGTRLTVL.

This chain connects TRBV4-1 to TRBJ2-7; 7 nucleotides line up with TRBD2. Unmatched junction bases numbered 4, after V lost 0 bases and J lost 8 bases. The CDR3 is made up of 13 amino acids. Germline V gene sequence: CDR1 MGHRA, CDR2 YSYEKL. CDR3 loop: CASSQDRAGKQYF. CDR3 sequence (DNA): TGCGCCAGCAGCCAAGACCGAGCGGGGAAGCAGTACTTC.

This clone was counted a few times. The chain uses TRBV7-2 and TRBJ1-1; D is ambiguous. CDR1 is SGHTA and CDR2 is FQGNSA in the germline V gene. CDR3 size: 12 residues. V was trimmed by 3 bases and J by 7 bases, leaving 9 bases between them. In nucleotides, the CDR3 is TGTGCCAGCAGCTTTGGTGGTAATGAAGCTTTCTTT. Translating it yields CASSFGGNEAFF.

The chain combines TRBV27 with TRBJ1-3; D ambiguous. With 4 bases removed from V and 4 bases from J, the gap between germline ends came to 14 bases. There are 15 residues in the CDR3. Germline CDR1 reads MNHEY; CDR2 reads SMNVEV (reference sequence). This CDR3 reads CASSSSAGLGNTIYF. The DNA for the CDR3 is TGTGCCAGCAGTTCTTCCGCAGGACTAGGAAACACCATATATTTT.

This chain joins TRBV6-6 and TRBJ1-1; 7 nucleotides align to TRBD1. The V and J ends lost 6 bases and 8 bases, in that order; junction bases with no gene match: 3. Germline values: CDR1 MNHNY, CDR2 SVGAGI (reference sequence). The CDR3 spans 11 residues. The CDR3: CASRPTGEAFF. As DNA, the CDR3 is TGTGCCAGCAGACCGACAGGGGAAGCTTTCTTT.

J is TRBJ2-7 and V is TRBV28, with D maybe TRBD1 (6 bases). This CDR3 is 14 amino acids long. The V and J ends lost 6 bases and 3 bases respectively, with 15 bases between them. The germline V gene encodes CDR1 MDHEN and CDR2 SYDVKM. Here the CDR3 DNA reads TGTGCCAGCAGCCCTACGGCCAGGGGCTACGAGCAGTACTTC. The encoded protein is CASSPTARGYEQYF.

The rearrangement links TRBV27 to TRBJ1-1; 9 bases map to TRBD1. The CDR3 runs to 14 residues. Germline CDR1 is MNHEY and CDR2 is SMNVEV (reference sequence). J lost 3 bases, V lost 3 bases, and 2 bases had no gene match. The CDR3, as DNA: TGTGCCAGCAGTTTCGGACAGGGGTACACTGAAGCTTTCTTT. It specifies CASSFGQGYTEAFF.

The chain employs TRBV10-3 and TRBJ2-7; TRBD2 matches 7 bases. Unmatched junction bases numbered 5, after V lost 3 bases and J lost 9 bases. The CDR3 totals 12 residues. CDR1 and CDR2 (germline): ENHRY, SYGVKD. CDR3 residues: CAISDRREGQYF. The CDR3 DNA is TGTGCCATCAGTGATAGGAGGGAGGGGCAGTACTTC.

This clone turned up a few times. The junction shows a germline mismatch at one end, possibly a read error. The chain joins TRBV5-4 to TRBJ1-1; D gene unclear. In germline, CDR1 is SGHNT, CDR2 YYREEE (reference sequence). This CDR3 has 13 residues. The CDR3 protein is CASTLGSNTEAFF. In DNA form, the CDR3 reads TGTGCCAGCACCTTGGGGTCGAACACTGAAGCTTTCTTT.